Listed here are 14 T cell receptor beta chains from one sample, sequenced in a study of T-cell memory formation after mild COVID-19. Using its own MiXCR run on the 5' RACE reads, TCRdb lists one record per CDR3 protein. The repertoire holds under 650,000 distinct CDR3 sequences, over 15% seen once, with about 12% in the top ten. Sequencing was done on a sample of PBMCs or a T cell subset sorted from them (not recorded which). These TCRs come from an adult woman who had mild COVID-19 (a few samples of this study predate the infection). Cell type and time point are not known.

This clonotype was recorded a few times. This chain joins TRBV6-5 and TRBJ2-7; maybe TRBD1 (6 bases). Trimming pared 2 bases from V and 3 bases from J, leaving 14 bases between. This CDR3 region has 15 residues. Germline CDR1 reads MNHEY; CDR2 reads SVGAGI. In DNA form, the CDR3 reads TGTGCCAGCAGTTACCGGACAGTCGCAGTCTACGAGCAGTACTTC. It translates to CASSYRTVAVYEQYF.

This chain connects TRBV4-1 to TRBJ2-1; possibly TRBD2 for D (6 bases). CDR1 and CDR2 (germline): MGHRA, YSYEKL. Trimming shortened V by 4 bases and J by 4 bases, and 20 bases separated the two germline ends. The CDR3 has 17 amino acids. The CDR3 sequence: CASSLGGDSHAYNEQFF. In DNA form, the CDR3 reads TGCGCCAGCAGCCTGGGTGGGGACTCGCACGCTTACAATGAGCAGTTCTTC.

The chain has TRBV6-5 and TRBJ2-7; possibly TRBD2 for D (6 bases). CDR3 length: 14 amino acids. Germline CDR1 reads MNHEY; CDR2 reads SVGAGI. V gave up 4 bases and J gave up 2 bases, with 12 bases separating them. The CDR3 DNA follows: TGTGCCAGCAGTTTCGAGACTAGAACCTACGAGCAGTACTTC. Its protein is CASSFETRTYEQYF.

The chain links TRBV29-1 to TRBJ2-1; TRBD2 matches at 10 bases. CDR3 length: 13 residues. Looked up from germline, CDR1 is SQVTM and CDR2 is ANQGSEA. J was trimmed by 9 bases and V by 7 bases; bases with no gene match: 9. As DNA, the CDR3 is TGCAGCGACTTCAGCGGGGGGGAGAGTGAGCAGTTCTTC. Translated: CSDFSGGESEQFF.

The V call is TRBV7-6, the J call TRBJ2-5; 7 nucleotides agree with TRBD2. With V trimmed by 2 bases and J by 10 bases, 19 bases remained unmatched. Germline CDR1 SGHVS, CDR2 FNYEAQ. This CDR3 has 17 residues. This CDR3 is CASSLLSATARGGDQYF. The DNA for the CDR3 is TGTGCCAGCAGCTTACTGTCCGCGACAGCGAGGGGAGGGGACCAGTACTTC.

The chain has TRBV6-5 and TRBJ2-5; 10 nucleotides agree with TRBD2. V lost 7 bases and J lost 7; bases outside the gene matches: 6. Germline V gives CDR1 MNHEY, CDR2 SVGAGI. The CDR3 runs to 13 residues. As DNA, the CDR3 is TGTGCCAGCACTAGCGGGGGCCAGGGGACCCAGTACTTC. This gives the protein CASTSGGQGTQYF.

This clonotype was detected a few times. The gene calls are TRBV29-1 and TRBJ2-3; possibly TRBD1 for D (5 bases). Trimming removed 1 base at V and 4 bases at J, with 12 bases between. CDR1 is SQVTM, CDR2 ANQGSEA, per germline. The CDR3 consists of 14 residues. The CDR3 protein is CSVEAQGVADTQYF. The CDR3 DNA reads as TGCAGCGTTGAAGCCCAGGGTGTAGCAGATACGCAGTATTTT.

The chain has TRBV20-1 and TRBJ2-2; D unclear. In germline, CDR1 is DFQATT, CDR2 SNEGSKA (reference sequence). The CDR3 has 13 residues. V lost 1 base to trimming and J lost 1 base, with 4 bases between them. The CDR3, as DNA: TGCAGTGCTAGAGCTCTGAACACCGGGGAGCTGTTTTTT. This sequence encodes CSARALNTGELFF.

This rearrangement joins TRBV24-1 to TRBJ1-2, with no clear D. V shed 8 bases and J shed 8 bases, with 14 bases lying between them. Germline-derived CDR1 and CDR2 are KGHDR and SFDVKD. The CDR3 sequence is 12 residues long. In DNA, the CDR3 is TGTGCCACCAAATCACCGGGGTCAGGCTACACCTTC. The encoded protein is CATKSPGSGYTF.

This clonotype has more than one count but fewer than ten. The gene calls are TRBV5-1 and TRBJ2-1; 7 bases fit TRBD2. The length of the CDR3 is 15 residues. Germline CDR1 reads SGHRS; CDR2 reads YFSETQ. The V and J ends lost 0 bases and 9 bases, in that order; junction bases with no gene match: 9. The CDR3 DNA is TGCGCCAGCAGCTTGGAGCGGGGAACTCTCCGTGAGCAGTTCTTC. The encoded protein is CASSLERGTLREQFF.

The chain recombines TRBV24-1 with TRBJ2-7; the match to TRBD2 covers 12 bases. After removal of 3 bases from V and 3 bases from J, the junction contained 5 bases not matched to a gene. There are 16 residues in the CDR3. Germline values: CDR1 KGHDR, CDR2 SFDVKD. In DNA, the CDR3 is TGTGCCACCAGTGATCCTACTAGCGGGAGGTACTACGAGCAGTACTTC. Encoded protein: CATSDPTSGRYYEQYF.

This chain uses TRBV12-3 or TRBV12-4 with TRBJ1-5; D may be TRBD1 (6 bases). The CDR3 runs to 14 residues. V was pared by 5 bases and J by 7 bases, with 15 bases between. The CDR3 protein is CASSEQGFGQPQHF. DNA of the CDR3: TGTGCCAGCAGTGAACAGGGTTTTGGGCAGCCCCAGCATTTT.

This clonotype was counted a few times. The chain joins TRBV7-6 to TRBJ1-6, with TRBD1 identical over 7 bases. With V trimmed by 0 bases and J by 7 bases, 6 bases remained unmatched. There are 16 residues in the CDR3. The germline V gene has CDR1 SGHVS and CDR2 FNYEAQ. The CDR3 coding sequence is TGTGCCAGCAGCTTAGCGGAGGCAGGGGGGAATTCACCCCTCCACTTT. It encodes CASSLAEAGGNSPLHF.

The chain joins TRBV20-1 to TRBJ2-3; no clear D. Trimming stripped 0 bases from V and 4 bases from J, with 20 bases between. The germline V gene has CDR1 DFQATT and CDR2 SNEGSKA (reference sequence). This CDR3 has 17 residues. The CDR3 coding sequence is TGCAGTGCTAGAGAGAAGATTTGGGGATCGGAGTCAGATACGCAGTATTTT. Translation: CSAREKIWGSESDTQYF.